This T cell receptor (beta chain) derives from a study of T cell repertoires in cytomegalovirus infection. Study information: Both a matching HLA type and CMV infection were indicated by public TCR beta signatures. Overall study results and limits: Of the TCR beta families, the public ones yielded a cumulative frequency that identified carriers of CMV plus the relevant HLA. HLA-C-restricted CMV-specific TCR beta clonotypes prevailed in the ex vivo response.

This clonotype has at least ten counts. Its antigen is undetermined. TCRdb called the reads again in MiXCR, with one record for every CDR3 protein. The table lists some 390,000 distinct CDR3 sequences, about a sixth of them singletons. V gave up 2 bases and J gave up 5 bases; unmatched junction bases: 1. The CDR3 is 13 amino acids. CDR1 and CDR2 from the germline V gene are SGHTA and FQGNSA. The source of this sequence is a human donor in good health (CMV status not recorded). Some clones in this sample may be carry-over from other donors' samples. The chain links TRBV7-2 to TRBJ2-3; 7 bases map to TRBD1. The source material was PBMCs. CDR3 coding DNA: TGTGCCAGCAGCTTAAGGGGGCTAGATACGCAGTATTTT. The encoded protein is CASSLRGLDTQYF.